This T cell receptor (beta chain) came from a study of blood T cell repertoires in COVID-19. A remark on this clone: Other DNA sequences in the sample encode the same CDR3.

TCRdb keeps only in-frame clones here, not all; method: immunoSEQ multiplex PCR. The repertoire has a few hundred thousand clones, nearly 90% of them found once; the top ten carry about 14%. V was cut by 4 bases and J by 4 bases, with 4 bases left in between. The germline CDR1 and CDR2 sequences are MNHEY and SVGAGI. This CDR3 spans 11 amino acids. V gene TRBV6-5 combines with J gene TRBJ2-5; no clear D. What was sequenced was PBMCs or T cells enriched from blood (not recorded which). The TCR originated in a man aged 30 to 45 who had been exposed to COVID-19. The CDR3 region is CASSSLETQYF. The CDR3 DNA sequence: TGTGCCAGCAGTTCCCTAGAGACCCAGTACTTC.